This TCR beta chain was found in a study of preoperative IRX-2 immunotherapy in early breast cancer. CDR1 is MDHEN and CDR2 is SYDVKM in the germline V gene. The CDR3 is 11 residues long. Trimming took 6 bases from V and 9 from J, leaving 9 bases between them. This clone has only one observation. As for treatment: preoperative locoregional IRX-2 cytokine immunotherapy. Patients received preoperative, locoregional IRX-2 cytokine immunotherapy in a phase Ib study. TCRdb's table, derived via immunoSEQ multiplex PCR, lists solely in-frame clones and lacks some. The data hold 60,000 or so clones, with roughly 94% observed a single time.

This receptor was taken from a human donor with breast cancer. The gene calls are TRBV28 and TRBJ2-1; D gene uncertain. The material was obtained from a patient treated with IRX-2 immunotherapy. CDR3 DNA: TGTGCCAGCAGCGAATATGTTGAGCAGTTCTTC. Translated: CASSEYVEQFF. Variable domain in full (rest from reference TRBV28 and TRBJ2-1): DVKVTQSSRYLVKRTGEKVFLECVQDMDHENMFWYRQDPGLGLRLIYFSYDVKMKEKGDIPEGYSVSREKKERFSLILESASTNQTSMYLCASSEYVEQFFGPGTRLTVL.